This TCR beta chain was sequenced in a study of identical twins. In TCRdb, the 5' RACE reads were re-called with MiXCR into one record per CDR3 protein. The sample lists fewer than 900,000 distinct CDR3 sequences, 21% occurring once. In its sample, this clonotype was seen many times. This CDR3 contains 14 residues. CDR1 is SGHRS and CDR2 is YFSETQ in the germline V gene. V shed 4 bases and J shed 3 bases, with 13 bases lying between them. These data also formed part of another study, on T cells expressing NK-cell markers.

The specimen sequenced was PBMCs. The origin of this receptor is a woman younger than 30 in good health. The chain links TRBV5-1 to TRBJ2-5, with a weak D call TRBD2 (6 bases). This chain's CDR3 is CASSQGLAEETQYF. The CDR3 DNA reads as TGCGCCAGCAGCCAGGGACTGGCTGAAGAGACCCAGTACTTC.